Each of the 2 T cell receptor beta chains below was sequenced from the same sample in a study of blood T cell repertoires in COVID-19. Generated by immunoSEQ multiplex PCR, the TCRdb table keeps only in-frame clones and is missing some. The sample carries 150,000 or so clones, approximately 86% recorded once. Sequencing was performed on PBMCs or T cells enriched from blood (not recorded which). These TCRs come from a woman aged 40 to 50 who had been exposed to COVID-19.

This clone was recorded a few times. V and J are TRBV28 and TRBJ2-1, with 10 bases identical to TRBD2. Germline CDR1 is MDHEN and CDR2 is SYDVKM. The CDR3 is made up of 16 amino acids. Trimming took 7 bases from V and 1 from J; bases not matched to a gene: 7. CDR3 nucleotides: TGTGCCAGCACCGACCTAGCGGGAGTTTCCTACAATGAGCAGTTCTTC. This codes for CASTDLAGVSYNEQFF.

This clone was recorded only once. The chain joins TRBV5-1 to TRBJ2-1; 9 bases fit TRBD2. Germline loops: CDR1 SGHRS, CDR2 YFSETQ. V dropped 6 bases and J dropped 7; count of bases not matched to a gene: 8. CDR3 length equals 14 residues. In nucleotides, the CDR3 is TGCGCCAGCATCCCGGGACTAGCAGGTAATGAGCAGTTCTTC. Translation gives CASIPGLAGNEQFF.